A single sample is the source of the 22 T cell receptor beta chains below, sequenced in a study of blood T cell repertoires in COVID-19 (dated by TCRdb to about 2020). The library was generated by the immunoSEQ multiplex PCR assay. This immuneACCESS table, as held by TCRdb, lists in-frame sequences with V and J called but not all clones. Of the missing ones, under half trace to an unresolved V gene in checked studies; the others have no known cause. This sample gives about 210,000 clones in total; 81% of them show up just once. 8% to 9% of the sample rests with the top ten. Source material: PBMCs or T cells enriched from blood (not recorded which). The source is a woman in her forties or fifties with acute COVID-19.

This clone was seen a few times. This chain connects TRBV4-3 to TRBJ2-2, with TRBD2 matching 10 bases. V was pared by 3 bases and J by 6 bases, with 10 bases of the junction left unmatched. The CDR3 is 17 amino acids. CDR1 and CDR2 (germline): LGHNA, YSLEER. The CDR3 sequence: CASSQDYSGRYAGELFF. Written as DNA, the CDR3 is TGCGCCAGCAGCCAGGACTATAGCGGGAGGTACGCCGGGGAGCTGTTTTTT.

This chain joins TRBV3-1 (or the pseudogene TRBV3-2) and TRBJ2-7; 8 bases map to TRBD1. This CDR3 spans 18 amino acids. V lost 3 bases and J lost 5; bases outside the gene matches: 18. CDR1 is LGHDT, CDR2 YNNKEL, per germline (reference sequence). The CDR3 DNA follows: TGTGCCAGCAGCCACCTTCTGGTCTCAGGGGGCAGATTAGACGAGCAGTACTTC. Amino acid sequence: CASSHLLVSGGRLDEQYF.

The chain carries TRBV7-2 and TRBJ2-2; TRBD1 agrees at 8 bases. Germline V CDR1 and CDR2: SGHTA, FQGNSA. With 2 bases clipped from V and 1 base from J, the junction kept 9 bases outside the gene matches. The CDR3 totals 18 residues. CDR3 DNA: TGTGCCAGCAGCTTACGATCATCCGGGACAGGGAACACCGGGGAGCTGTTTTTT. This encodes CASSLRSSGTGNTGELFF.

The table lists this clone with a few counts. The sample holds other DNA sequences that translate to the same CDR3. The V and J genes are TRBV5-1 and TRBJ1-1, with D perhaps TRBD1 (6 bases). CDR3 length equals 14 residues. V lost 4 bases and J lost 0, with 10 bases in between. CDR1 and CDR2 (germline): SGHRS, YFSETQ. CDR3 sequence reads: CASSLGQMNTEAFF. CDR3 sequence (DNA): TGCGCCAGCAGCCTCGGACAGATGAACACTGAAGCTTTCTTT. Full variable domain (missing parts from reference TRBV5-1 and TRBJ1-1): KAGVTQTPRYLIKTRGQQVTLSCSPISGHRSVSWYQQTPGQGLQFLFEYFSETQRNKGNFPGRFSGRQFSNSRSEMNVSTLELGDSALYLCASSLGQMNTEAFFGQGTRLTVV.

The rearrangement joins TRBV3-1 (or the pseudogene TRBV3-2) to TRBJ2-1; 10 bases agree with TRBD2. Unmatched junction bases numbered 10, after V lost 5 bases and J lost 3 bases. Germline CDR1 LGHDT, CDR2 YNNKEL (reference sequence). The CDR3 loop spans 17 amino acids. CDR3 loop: CASSSPGRTSGYNEQFF. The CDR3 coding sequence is TGTGCCAGCAGCTCCCCTGGAAGGACTAGCGGCTACAATGAGCAGTTCTTC.

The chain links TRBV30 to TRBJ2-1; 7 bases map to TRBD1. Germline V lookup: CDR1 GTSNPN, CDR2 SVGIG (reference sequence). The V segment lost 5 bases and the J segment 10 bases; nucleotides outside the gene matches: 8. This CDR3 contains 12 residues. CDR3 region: CAWEGATKEQFF. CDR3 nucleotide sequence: TGTGCCTGGGAGGGGGCTACTAAAGAGCAGTTCTTC. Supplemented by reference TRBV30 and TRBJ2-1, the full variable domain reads SQTIHQWPATLVQPVGSPLSLECTVEGTSNPNLYWYRQAAGRGLQLLFYSVGIGQISSEVPQNLSASRPQDRQFILSSKKLLLSDSGFYLCAWEGATKEQFFGPGTRLTVL.

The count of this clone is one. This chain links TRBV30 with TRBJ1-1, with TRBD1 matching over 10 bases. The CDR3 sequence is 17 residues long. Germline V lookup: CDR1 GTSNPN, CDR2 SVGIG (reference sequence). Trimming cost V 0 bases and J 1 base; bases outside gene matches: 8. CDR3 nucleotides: TGTGCCTGGAGTGTACGAAGGACAGGGGGGAGGAACACTGAAGCTTTCTTT. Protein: CAWSVRRTGGRNTEAFF.

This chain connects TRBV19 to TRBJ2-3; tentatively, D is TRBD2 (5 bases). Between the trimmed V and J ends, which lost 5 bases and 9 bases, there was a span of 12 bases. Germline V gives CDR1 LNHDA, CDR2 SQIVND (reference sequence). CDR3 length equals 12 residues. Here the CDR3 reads CASSPTTGTQYF. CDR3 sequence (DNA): TGTGCCAGTAGTCCGACTACGGGAACGCAGTATTTT.

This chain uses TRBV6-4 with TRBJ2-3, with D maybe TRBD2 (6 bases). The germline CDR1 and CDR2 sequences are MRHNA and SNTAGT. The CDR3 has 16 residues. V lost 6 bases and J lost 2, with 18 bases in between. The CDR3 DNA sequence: TGTGCCAGCAGCAAGGAGGCGGGAACCTACACAGATACGCAGTATTTT. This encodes CASSKEAGTYTDTQYF.

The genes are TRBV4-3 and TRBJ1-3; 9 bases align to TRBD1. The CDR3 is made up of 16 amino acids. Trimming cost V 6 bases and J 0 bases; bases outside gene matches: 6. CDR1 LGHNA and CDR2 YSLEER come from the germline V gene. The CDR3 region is CASSFSGQGSGNTIYF. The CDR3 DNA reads TGCGCCAGCAGTTTTTCGGGACAGGGCTCTGGAAACACCATATATTTT.

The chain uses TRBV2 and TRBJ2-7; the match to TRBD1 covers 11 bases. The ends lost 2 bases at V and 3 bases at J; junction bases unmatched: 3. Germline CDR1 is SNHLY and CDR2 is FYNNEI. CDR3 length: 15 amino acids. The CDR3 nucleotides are TGTGCCAGCAGTGAAACCGGGACAGGGGGCTACGAGCAGTACTTC. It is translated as CASSETGTGGYEQYF.

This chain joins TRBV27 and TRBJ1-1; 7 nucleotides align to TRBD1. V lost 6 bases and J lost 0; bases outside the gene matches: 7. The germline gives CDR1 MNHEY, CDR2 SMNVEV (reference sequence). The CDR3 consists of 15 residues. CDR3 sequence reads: CASSQTGSVNTEAFF. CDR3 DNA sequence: TGTGCCAGCAGCCAGACAGGGTCGGTGAACACTGAAGCTTTCTTT.

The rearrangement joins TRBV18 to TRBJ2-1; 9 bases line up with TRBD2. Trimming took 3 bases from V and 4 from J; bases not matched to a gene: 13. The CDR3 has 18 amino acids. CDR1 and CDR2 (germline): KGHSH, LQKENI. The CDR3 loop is CASSPPGARAGGYNEQFF. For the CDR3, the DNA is TGTGCCAGCTCACCGCCCGGGGCTCGGGCGGGGGGGTACAATGAGCAGTTCTTC.

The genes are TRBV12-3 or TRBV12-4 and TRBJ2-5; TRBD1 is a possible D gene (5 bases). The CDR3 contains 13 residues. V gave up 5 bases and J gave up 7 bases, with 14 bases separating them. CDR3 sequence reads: CASSTDTFGTQYF. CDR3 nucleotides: TGTGCCAGCAGTACGGACACCTTCGGGACCCAGTACTTC.

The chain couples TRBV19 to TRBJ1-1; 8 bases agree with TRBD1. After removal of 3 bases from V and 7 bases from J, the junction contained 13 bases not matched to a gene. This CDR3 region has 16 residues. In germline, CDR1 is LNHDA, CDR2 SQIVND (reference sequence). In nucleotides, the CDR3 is TGTGCCAGTAGTATGAGTCAGGGGGCTCTAGGGGGTGAAGCTTTCTTT. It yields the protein CASSMSQGALGGEAFF. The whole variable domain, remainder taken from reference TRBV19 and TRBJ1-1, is DGGITQSPKYLFRKEGQNVTLSCEQNLNHDAMYWYRQDPGQGLRLIYYSQIVNDFQKGDIAEGYSVSREKKESFPLTVTSAQKNPTAFYLCASSMSQGALGGEAFFGQGTRLTVV.

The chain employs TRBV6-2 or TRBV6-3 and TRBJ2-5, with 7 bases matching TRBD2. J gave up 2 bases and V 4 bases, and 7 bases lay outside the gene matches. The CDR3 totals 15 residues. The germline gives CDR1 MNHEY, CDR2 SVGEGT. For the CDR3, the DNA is TGTGCCAGCAGTTGGGAGCGGGGTTTTCAAGAGACCCAGTACTTC. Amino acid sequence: CASSWERGFQETQYF.

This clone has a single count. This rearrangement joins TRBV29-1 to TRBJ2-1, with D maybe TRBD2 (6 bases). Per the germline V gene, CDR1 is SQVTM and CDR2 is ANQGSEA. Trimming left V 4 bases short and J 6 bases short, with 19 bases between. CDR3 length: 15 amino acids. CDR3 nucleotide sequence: TGCAGCGTTGTCGCCGGGGGACCCGGGAGCAATGAGCAGTTCTTC. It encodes CSVVAGGPGSNEQFF.

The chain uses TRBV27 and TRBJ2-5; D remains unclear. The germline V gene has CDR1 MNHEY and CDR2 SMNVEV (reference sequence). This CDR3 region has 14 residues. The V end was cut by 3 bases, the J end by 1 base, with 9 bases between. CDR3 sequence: CASSFSPGQETQYF. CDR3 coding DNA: TGTGCCAGCAGTTTTAGTCCAGGCCAAGAGACCCAGTACTTC.

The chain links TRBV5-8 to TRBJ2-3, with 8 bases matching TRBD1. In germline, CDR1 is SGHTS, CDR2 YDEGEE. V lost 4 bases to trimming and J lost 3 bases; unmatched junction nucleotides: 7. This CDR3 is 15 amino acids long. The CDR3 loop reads CASSRQGRGTDTQYF. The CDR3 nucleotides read TGTGCCAGCAGCCGACAGGGGAGAGGTACAGATACGCAGTATTTT.

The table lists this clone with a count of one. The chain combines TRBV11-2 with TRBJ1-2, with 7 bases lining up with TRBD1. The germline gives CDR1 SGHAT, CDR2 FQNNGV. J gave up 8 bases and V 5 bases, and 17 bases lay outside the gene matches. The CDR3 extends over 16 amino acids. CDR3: CASSPRAPRQGGGYTF. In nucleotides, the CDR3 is TGTGCCAGCAGCCCCCGAGCCCCCCGACAGGGAGGAGGCTACACCTTC.

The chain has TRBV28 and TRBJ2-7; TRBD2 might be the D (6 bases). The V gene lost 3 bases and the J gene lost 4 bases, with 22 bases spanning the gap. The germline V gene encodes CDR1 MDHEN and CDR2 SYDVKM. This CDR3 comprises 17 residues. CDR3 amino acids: CASSFSWRDGLMYEQYF. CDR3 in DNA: TGTGCCAGCAGTTTTAGTTGGAGGGACGGCCTAATGTACGAGCAGTACTTC.

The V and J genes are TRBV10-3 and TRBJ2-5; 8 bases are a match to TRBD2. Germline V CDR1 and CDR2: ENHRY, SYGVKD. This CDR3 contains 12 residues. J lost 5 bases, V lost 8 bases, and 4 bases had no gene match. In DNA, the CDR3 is TGTGCCATCGCGGGGGGCTTCGAGACCCAGTACTTC. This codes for CAIAGGFETQYF.